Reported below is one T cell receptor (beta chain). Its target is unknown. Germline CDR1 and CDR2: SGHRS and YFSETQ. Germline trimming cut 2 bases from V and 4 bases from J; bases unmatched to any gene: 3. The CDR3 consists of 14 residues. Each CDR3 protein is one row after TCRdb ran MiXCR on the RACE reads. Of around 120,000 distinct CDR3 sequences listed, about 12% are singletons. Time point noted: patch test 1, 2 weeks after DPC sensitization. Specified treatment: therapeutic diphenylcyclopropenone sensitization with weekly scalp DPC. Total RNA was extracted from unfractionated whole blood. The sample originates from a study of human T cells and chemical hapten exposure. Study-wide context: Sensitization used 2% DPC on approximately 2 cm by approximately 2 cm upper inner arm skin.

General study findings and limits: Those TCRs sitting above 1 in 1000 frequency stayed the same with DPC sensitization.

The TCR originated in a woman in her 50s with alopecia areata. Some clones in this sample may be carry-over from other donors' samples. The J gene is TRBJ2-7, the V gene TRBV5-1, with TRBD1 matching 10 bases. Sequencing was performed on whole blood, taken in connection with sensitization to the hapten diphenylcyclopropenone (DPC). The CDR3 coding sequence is TGCGCCAGCAGCTTCGACAGGGGGCAGTACGAGCAGTACTTC. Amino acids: CASSFDRGQYEQYF.